This record covers a single TCR beta chain. The data belong to a study of T cells in Graves' hyperthyroidism and ophthalmopathy. This CDR3 is built from 14 residues. V shed 1 base and J shed 8 bases, with 12 bases lying between them. Germline-derived CDR1 and CDR2 are SGHDN and FVKESK. Authors of the study amplified TCR beta CDR3 regions from RNA transcripts. HTBI primers were used for first-round RT-PCR of the TCR CDR3. Using its own MiXCR run on the multiplex PCR reads, TCRdb lists one record per CDR3 protein. The sample contains about 740,000 distinct CDR3 sequences, approximately 15% of which appear only once. Cells are PBMCs isolated from more than 8.5 ml of fresh blood.

This TCR derives from a woman in her late teens or twenties with Graves' hyperthyroidism. The chain has TRBV14 and TRBJ2-1; no clear D. The specimen was blood. The chain's CDR3 is CASSQALAGDEQFF. The CDR3, as DNA: TGTGCCAGCAGCCAAGCACTGGCTGGAGATGAGCAGTTCTTC. The entire variable domain, with the rest obtained from reference TRBV14 and TRBJ2-1, is as follows: EAGVTQFPSHSVIEKGQTVTLRCDPISGHDNLYWYRRVMGKEIKFLLHFVKESKQDESGMPNNRFLAERTGGTYSTLKVQPAELEDSGVYFCASSQALAGDEQFFGPGTRLTVL.